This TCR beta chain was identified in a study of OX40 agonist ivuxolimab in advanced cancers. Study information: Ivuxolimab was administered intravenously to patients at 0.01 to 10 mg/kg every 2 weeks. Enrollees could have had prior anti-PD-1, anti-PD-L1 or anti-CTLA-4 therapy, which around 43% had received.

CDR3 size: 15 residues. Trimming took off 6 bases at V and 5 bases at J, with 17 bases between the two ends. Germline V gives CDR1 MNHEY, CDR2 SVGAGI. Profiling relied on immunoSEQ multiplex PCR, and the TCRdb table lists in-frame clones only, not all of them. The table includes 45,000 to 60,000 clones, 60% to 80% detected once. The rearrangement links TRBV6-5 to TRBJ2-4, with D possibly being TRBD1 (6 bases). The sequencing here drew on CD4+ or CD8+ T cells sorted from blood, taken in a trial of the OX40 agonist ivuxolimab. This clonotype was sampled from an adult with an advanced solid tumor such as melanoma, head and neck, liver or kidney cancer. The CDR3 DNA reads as TGTGCCAGCAGCCCCCGGGACACGGGCCAAAACATTCAGTACTTC. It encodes CASSPRDTGQNIQYF.